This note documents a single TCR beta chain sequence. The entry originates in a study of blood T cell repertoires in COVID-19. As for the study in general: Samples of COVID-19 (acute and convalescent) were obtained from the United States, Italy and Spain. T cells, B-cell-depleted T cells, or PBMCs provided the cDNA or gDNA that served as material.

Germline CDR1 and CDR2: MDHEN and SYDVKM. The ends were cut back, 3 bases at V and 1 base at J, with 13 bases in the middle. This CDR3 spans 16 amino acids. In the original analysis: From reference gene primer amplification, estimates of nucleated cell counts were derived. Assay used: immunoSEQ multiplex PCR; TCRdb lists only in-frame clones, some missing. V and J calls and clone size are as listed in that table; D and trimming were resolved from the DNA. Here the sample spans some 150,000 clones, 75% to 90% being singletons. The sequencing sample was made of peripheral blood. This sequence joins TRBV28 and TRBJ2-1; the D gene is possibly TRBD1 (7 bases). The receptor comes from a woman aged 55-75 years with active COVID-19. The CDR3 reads CASSFRRGRSYNEQFF. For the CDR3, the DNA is TGTGCCAGCAGTTTTAGGAGGGGGCGATCCTACAATGAGCAGTTCTTC.